This T cell receptor beta chain stems from a study of blood T cell repertoires in COVID-19. The CDR3 loop spans 13 amino acids. Trimming cost V 5 bases and J 4 bases, with 12 bases left between them. Per the germline V gene, CDR1 is SNHLY and CDR2 is FYNNEI. This clone was seen more than once but under ten times. In the source study's methods: Amplification of reference gene primers was used by the study to estimate nucleated cell counts. Only in-frame clones appear in the TCRdb table, and some are missing; sequencing was by immunoSEQ multiplex PCR. Clone size and the V and J calls come from that table; the DNA yielded D and trimming. This sample carries a few hundred thousand clones, under 85% of them seen once, and the ten largest clones take less than 6%.

The chain has TRBV2 and TRBJ2-7, with D possibly matching TRBD2 (6 bases). The source is a woman in her forties or fifties who had recovered from COVID-19. Sequencing used PBMCs or T cells enriched from blood (not recorded which). CDR3 DNA sequence: TGTGCCAGCAGTTTCTGGGACTTTTACGAGCAGTACTTC. Amino acids: CASSFWDFYEQYF.